This T cell receptor (beta chain) was identified during a study of T cell repertoires in cytomegalovirus infection (dated by TCRdb to between 2019 and 2020). Some background on the complete study: The peptide stimulations were aimed at well-studied HLA-B-restricted epitopes as well as recently identified HLA-C-restricted CMV epitopes, whose presentation resists viral immunomodulation. Donor HLA type was relevant to the analysis, because carriage of CMV infection together with the matching HLA type was indicated by public TCR beta signatures.

The treatment or condition label on this specimen signifies: in vitro stimulation with specific CMV peptide epitopes to enrich CMV-specific T cells. Results and caveats for the whole study, not just this receptor: In both this cohort and an independent roughly 400-donor cohort, the cumulative frequency of public TCR beta family members distinguished carriers of CMV infection plus the relevant HLA type. The ex vivo response was dominated by HLA-C-restricted CMV-specific TCR beta clonotypes, which also provided the single most frequent clonotype in two of eight donors.

Reading the germline V gene (reference sequence) gives CDR1 LGHDT and CDR2 YNNKEL. V is pared back by 2 bases and J by 5 bases, with 4 bases lying between the germline termini. From the cysteine up to the phenylalanine, the CDR3 has a length of 11 residues. Of the read, only the CDR3 DNA is kept; its 33 bases are in frame from base 1. The reads were generated on an Illumina HiSeq 1500. In-frame beta chains were kept once TCRdb had trimmed the public reads at Q25 with fastp and called clones with MiXCR. Each CDR3 protein gets just one entry, which takes the most common genes and DNA from the rows behind it. The sample table shows hundreds of thousands of distinct CDR3 sequences, and 33% are seen once. The ten largest clones add up to roughly 18% of the sample. Details on this clonotype: No antigen is known for it. No qualities accompany the bases; no much larger clone lies one base away.

The chain is encoded by TRBV3-1 joined to TRBJ2-7; no D gene call is confident. This receptor was taken from a human donor in good health (CMV status not recorded). Some clones in this sample may be carry-over from other donors' samples. The sequencing used cultured PBMCs, collected from culture after CMV antigen stimulation. The DNA is as follows: TGTGCCAGCAGCCAAATAAACGAGCAGTACTTC. This sequence encodes CASSQINEQYF.